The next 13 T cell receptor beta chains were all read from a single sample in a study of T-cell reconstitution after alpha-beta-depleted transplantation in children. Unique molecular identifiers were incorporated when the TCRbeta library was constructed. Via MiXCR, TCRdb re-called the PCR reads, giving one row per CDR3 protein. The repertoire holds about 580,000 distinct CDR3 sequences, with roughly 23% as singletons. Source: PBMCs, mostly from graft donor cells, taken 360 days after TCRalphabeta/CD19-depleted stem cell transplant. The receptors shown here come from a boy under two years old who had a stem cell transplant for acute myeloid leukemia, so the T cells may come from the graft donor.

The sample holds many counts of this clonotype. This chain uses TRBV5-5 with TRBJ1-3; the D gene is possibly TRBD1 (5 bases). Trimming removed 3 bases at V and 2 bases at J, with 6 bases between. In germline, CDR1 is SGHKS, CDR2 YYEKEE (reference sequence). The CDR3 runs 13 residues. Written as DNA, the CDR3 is TGTGCCAGCAGCTGGACAACTGGAAACACCATATATTTT. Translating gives CASSWTTGNTIYF.

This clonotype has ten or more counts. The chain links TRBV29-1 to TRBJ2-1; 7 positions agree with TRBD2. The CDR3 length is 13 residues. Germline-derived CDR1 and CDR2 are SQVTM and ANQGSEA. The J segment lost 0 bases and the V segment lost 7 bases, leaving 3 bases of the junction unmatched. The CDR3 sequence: CSGGGSSYNEQFF. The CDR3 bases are TGCAGCGGGGGGGGAAGCTCCTACAATGAGCAGTTCTTC.

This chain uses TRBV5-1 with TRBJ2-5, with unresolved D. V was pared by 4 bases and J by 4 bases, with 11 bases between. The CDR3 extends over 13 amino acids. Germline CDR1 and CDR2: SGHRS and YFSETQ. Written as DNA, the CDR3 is TGCGCCAGCAGCACCATGAGCCGAGAGACCCAGTACTTC. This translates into CASSTMSRETQYF.

The CDR3 DNA reads TGTGCCAGCAGTTTCGACCGACTAGCAACTAATGAAAAACTGTTTTTT. Amino acids: CASSFDRLATNEKLFF. The V gene is TRBV28, the J gene TRBJ1-4; no definite D call. V was shortened by 3 bases and J by 0 bases, with 11 bases between the two germline ends. Germline values: CDR1 MDHEN, CDR2 SYDVKM. There are 16 residues in the CDR3.

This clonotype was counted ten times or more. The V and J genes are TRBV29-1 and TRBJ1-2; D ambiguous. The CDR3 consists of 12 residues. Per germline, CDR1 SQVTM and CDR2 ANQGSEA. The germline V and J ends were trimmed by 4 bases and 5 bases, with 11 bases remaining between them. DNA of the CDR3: TGCAGCGTTGTAGAGCGGGTATATGGCTACACCTTC. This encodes CSVVERVYGYTF.

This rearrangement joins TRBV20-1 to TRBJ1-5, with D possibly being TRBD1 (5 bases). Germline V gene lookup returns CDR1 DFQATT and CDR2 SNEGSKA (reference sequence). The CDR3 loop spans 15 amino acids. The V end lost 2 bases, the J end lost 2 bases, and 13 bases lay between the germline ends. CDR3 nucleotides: TGCAGTGCTAGATTGGGGGAGGGGCGCAATCAGCCCCAGCATTTT. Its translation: CSARLGEGRNQPQHF.

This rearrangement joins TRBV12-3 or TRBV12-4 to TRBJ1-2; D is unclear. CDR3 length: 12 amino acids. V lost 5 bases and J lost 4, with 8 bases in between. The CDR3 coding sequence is TGTGCCAGCAGTCCAGCTCTCTATGGCTACACCTTC. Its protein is CASSPALYGYTF.

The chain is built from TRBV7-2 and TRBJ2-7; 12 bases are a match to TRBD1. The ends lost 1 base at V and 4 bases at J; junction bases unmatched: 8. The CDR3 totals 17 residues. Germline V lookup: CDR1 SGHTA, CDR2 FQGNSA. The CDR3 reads CASSLGLRDRGLYEQYF. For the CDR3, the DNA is TGTGCCAGCAGCTTAGGTTTGAGGGACAGGGGGCTATACGAGCAGTACTTC. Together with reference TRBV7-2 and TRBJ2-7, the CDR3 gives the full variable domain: GAGVSQSPSNKVTEKGKDVELRCDPISGHTALYWYRQSLGQGLEFLIYFQGNSAPDKSGLPSDRFSAERTGGSVSTLTIQRTQQEDSAVYLCASSLGLRDRGLYEQYFGPGTRLTVT.

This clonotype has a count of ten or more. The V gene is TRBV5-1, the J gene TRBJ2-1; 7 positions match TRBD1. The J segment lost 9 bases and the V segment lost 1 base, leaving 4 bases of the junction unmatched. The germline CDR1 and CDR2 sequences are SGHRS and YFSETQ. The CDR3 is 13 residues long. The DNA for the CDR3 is TGCGCCAGCAGCTTGACAGGGGTTAGTGAGCAGTTCTTC. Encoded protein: CASSLTGVSEQFF.

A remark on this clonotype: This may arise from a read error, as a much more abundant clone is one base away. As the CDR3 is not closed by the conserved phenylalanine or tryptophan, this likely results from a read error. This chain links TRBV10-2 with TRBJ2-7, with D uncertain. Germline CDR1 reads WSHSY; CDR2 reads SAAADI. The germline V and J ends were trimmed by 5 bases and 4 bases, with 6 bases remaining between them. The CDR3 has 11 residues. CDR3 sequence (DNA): TGCGCCAGCAGTTGGGGTTACGAGCAGTACCTC. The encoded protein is CASSWGYEQYL.

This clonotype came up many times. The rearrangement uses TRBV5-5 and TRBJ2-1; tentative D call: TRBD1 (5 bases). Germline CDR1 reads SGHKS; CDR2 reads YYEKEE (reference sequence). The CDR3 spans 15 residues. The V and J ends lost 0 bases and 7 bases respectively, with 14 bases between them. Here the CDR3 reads CASSLGSLAGNEQFF. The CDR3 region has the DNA TGTGCCAGCAGCTTGGGTAGTCTTGCAGGGAATGAGCAGTTCTTC.

This chain's CDR3 is CAISDRSNQPQHF. DNA of the CDR3: TGTGCCATCAGTGACAGAAGCAATCAGCCCCAGCATTTT. The V gene is TRBV10-3, the J gene TRBJ1-5; D is unclear. Germline values: CDR1 ENHRY, CDR2 SYGVKD. The CDR3 covers 13 residues. The V and J ends lost 3 bases and 1 base respectively, with 4 bases between them.

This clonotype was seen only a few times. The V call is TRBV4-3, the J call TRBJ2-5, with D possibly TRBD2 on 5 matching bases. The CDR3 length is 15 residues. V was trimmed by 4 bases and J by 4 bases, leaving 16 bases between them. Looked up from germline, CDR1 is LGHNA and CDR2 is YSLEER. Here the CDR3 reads CASSLAGGTGETQYF. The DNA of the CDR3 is TGCGCCAGCAGCCTCGCAGGAGGTACCGGAGAGACCCAGTACTTC.